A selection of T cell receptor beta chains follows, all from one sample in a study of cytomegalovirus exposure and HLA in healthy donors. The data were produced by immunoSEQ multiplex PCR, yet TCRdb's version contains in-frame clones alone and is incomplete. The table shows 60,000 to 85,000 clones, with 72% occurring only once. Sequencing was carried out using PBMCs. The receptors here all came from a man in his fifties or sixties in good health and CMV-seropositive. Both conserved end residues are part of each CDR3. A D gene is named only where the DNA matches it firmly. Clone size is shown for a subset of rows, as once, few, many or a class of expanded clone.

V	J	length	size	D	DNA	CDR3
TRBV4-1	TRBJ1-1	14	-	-	TGCGCCAGCAGCCAAGACCGGTGGAACACTGAAGCTTTCTTT	CASSQDRWNTEAFF
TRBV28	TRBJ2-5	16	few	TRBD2	TGTGCCAGCAGTTCCGGGGTAGCGGGAGACGGGGAGACCCAGTACTTC	CASSSGVAGDGETQYF
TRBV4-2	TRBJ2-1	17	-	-	TGTGCCAGCAGCCCACTCCATAGCGGCCGCTCCTACAATGAGCAGTTCTTC	CASSPLHSGRSYNEQFF
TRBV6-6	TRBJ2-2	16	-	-	TGTGCCAGCAGTTTGAACAGGCTTACGAACACCGGGGAGCTGTTTTTT	CASSLNRLTNTGELFF
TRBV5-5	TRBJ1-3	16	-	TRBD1	TGTGCCAGCAGCTCCACGACAGGGGGCTCTGGAAACACCATATATTTT	CASSSTTGGSGNTIYF
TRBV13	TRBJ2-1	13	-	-	TGTGCCAGCAGCTTAGAGGGGATCAATGAGCAGTTCTTC	CASSLEGINEQFF
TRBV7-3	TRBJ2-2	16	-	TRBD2	TGTGCCAGCAGCCTAAATGAGTGGGGGGGCACCGGGGAGCTGTTTTTT	CASSLNEWGGTGELFF
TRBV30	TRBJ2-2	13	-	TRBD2	TGTGCCTGGGAGCGGGGGGGCTTCGGGGAGCTGTTTTTT	CAWERGGFGELFF
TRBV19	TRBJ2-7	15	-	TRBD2	TGTGCCAGTAGTAGGTCGGGACTAGACCCCTACGAGCAGTACTTC	CASSRSGLDPYEQYF
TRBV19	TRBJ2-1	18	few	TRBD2	TGTGCCAGTAGGCTGACTAGCGGGGGGCCGGTTATCTACAATGAGCAGTTCTTC	CASRLTSGGPVIYNEQFF
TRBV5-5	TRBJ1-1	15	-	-	TGTGCCAGCAGCTTAGTCCCCACAGGGCGGACTGAAGCTTTCTTT	CASSLVPTGRTEAFF
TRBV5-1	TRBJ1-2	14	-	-	TGCGCCAGCAGCTTGGACAGATCAAACTATGGCTACACCTTC	CASSLDRSNYGYTF
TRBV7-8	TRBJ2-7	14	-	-	TGTGCCAGCAGCTTAGAACAGGGTGGGCACGAGCAGTACTTC	CASSLEQGGHEQYF
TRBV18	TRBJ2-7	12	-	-	TGTGCCAGCTCACCTGAGGGTTACGAGCAGTACTTC	CASSPEGYEQYF
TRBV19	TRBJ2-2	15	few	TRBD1	TGTGCCAGTAGTGTCCGGGACAGCCGAACCGGGGAGCTGTTTTTT	CASSVRDSRTGELFF
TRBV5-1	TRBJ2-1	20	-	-	TGCGCCAGCAGTCGAAGTCGCGGGACTTCCACTTTTCTATCCTACAATGAGCAGTTCTTC	CASSRSRGTSTFLSYNEQFF
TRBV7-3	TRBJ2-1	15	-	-	TGTGCCAGCAGCTTAACAGGGGGCTCCTACAATGAGCAGTTCTTC	CASSLTGGSYNEQFF
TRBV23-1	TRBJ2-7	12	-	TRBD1	TGCGCCAGTGGACAGGCGTCCTACGAGCAGTACTTC	CASGQASYEQYF
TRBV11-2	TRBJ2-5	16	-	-	TGTGCCAGCAGCTTAGGGGGAAAGGGGTACCAAGAGACCCAGTACTTC	CASSLGGKGYQETQYF
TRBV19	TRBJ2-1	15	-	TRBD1	TGTGCCAGTAGCCTACAGGGGGAACCCTACAATGAGCAGTTCTTC	CASSLQGEPYNEQFF
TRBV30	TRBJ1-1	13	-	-	TGTGCCTGGGGCGACAGCCCGAACACTGAAGCTTTCTTT	CAWGDSPNTEAFF
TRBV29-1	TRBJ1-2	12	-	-	TGCAGCGTTGGCCCCAGGGAGGAGGGCTACACCTTC	CSVGPREEGYTF
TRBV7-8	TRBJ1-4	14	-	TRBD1	TGTGCCAGCAGCCTACAGGGGGAATATGAAAAACTGTTTTTT	CASSLQGEYEKLFF
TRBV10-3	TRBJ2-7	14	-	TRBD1	TGTGCCATCAGTTCCGGGACAGGGAACTACGAGCAGTACTTC	CAISSGTGNYEQYF
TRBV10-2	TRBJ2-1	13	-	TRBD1	TGCGCCAGTCAGGGGGACTCCTACAATGAGCAGTTCTTC	CASQGDSYNEQFF
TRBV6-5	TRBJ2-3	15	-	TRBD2	TGTGCCAGCAGTTACACGGGAGGACGAGGAGATACGCAGTATTTT	CASSYTGGRGDTQYF
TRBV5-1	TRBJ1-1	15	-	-	TGCGCCAGCAGCGACGAAACAGTTATGAACACTGAAGCTTTCTTT	CASSDETVMNTEAFF
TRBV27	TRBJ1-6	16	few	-	TGTGCCAGCAGTTTGTTGGGGACATCTGGTAATTCACCCCTCCACTTT	CASSLLGTSGNSPLHF
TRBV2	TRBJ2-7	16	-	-	TGTGCCAGCAGTGAAGCGGGCAACCCTCCGCAGTACGAGCAGTACTTC	CASSEAGNPPQYEQYF
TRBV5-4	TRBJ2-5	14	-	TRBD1	TGTGCCAGCAGCTTGACGGGGACAGCAGAGACCCAGTACTTC	CASSLTGTAETQYF
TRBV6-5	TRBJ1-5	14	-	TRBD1	TGTGCCAGCACTGCAGGGGGAAGTTATCAGCCCCAGCATTTT	CASTAGGSYQPQHF
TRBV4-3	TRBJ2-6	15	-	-	TGCGCCAGCAGCCAAGAACAGTCTGGGGCCAACGTCCTGACTTTC	CASSQEQSGANVLTF
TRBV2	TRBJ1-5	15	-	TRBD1	TGTGCCAGCAGTGAGAGGCGCAGGGGGCCTCAGCCCCAGCATTTT	CASSERRRGPQPQHF
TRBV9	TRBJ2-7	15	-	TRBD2	TGTGCCAGCAGTCCTGGCCTCCAGCGGGAGGTAGTGCAGTACTTC	CASSPGLQREVVQYF
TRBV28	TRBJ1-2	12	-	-	TGTGCCAGCAGTCTCCAGGAACGAGGCTACACCTTC	CASSLQERGYTF
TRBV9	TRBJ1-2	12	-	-	TGTGCCAGCAGCCCCCACACCTATGGCTACACCTTC	CASSPHTYGYTF
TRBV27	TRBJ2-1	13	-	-	TGTGCCAGCAGTTCCATGGGGCATAATGAGCAGTTCTTC	CASSSMGHNEQFF
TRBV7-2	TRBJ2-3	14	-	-	TGTGCCAGTCGCACTAGCAGAGCGGCAGATACGCAGTATTTT	CASRTSRAADTQYF
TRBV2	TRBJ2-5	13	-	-	TGTGCCAGCAGGAGGGAGACCCAAGAGACCCAGTACTTC	CASRRETQETQYF
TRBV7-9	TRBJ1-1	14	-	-	TGTGCCAGCAGCTTAGGGGCTCAGGGGCAGGGAGCTTTCTTT	CASSLGAQGQGAFF
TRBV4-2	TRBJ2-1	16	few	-	TGTGCCAGCAGCCCAGACCTATCCCTTCCCGGTGATGAGCAGTTCTTC	CASSPDLSLPGDEQFF
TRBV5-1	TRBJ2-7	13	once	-	TGCGCCAGTTCAATCGACCGACACTACGAGCAGTACTTC	CASSIDRHYEQYF